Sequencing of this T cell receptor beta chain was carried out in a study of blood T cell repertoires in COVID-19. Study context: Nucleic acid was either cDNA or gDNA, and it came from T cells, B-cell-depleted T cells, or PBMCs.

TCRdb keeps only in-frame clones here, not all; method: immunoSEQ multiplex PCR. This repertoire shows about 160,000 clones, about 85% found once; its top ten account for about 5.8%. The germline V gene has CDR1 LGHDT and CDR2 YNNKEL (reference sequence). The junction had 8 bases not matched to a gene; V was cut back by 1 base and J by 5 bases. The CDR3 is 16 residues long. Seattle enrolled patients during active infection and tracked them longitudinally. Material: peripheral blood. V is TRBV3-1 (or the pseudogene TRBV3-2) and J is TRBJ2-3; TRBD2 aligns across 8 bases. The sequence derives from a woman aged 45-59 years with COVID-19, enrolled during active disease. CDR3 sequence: CASSQGSGVAGDTQYF. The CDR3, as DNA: TGTGCCAGCAGCCAAGGTAGCGGGGTTGCAGGAGATACGCAGTATTTT.